This note documents a single T cell receptor beta chain sequence. The antigen is not known. The entry originates in a study of T cell repertoires in cytomegalovirus infection. Study-wide context: The study used recently identified HLA-C-restricted and well-studied HLA-B-restricted CMV epitopes. Indicated by public TCR beta signatures were CMV infection and matching HLA type.

V was clipped by 7 bases and J by 6 bases; unmatched bases: 10. The CDR3 has 14 residues. Germline V lookup: CDR1 DFQATT, CDR2 SNEGSKA (reference sequence). TCRdb re-analysed the reads in MiXCR, keeping a single row per CDR3 protein. The data hold roughly 340,000 distinct CDR3 sequences, with around 29% observed a single time. Study-wide points: Identification of carriers of CMV plus the relevant HLA was achieved through cumulative public TCR beta family frequency. Dominating the ex vivo response were TCR beta clonotypes that were CMV-specific and HLA-C-restricted.

The chain couples TRBV20-1 to TRBJ2-5, with TRBD2 matching over 11 bases. The receptor was derived from a human donor in good health (CMV status not recorded). Some clones in this sample may be carry-over from other donors' samples. The material was cultured PBMCs, obtained from culture after CMV antigen stimulation. This chain's CDR3 is CSVQATSGTQTQYF. The CDR3, as DNA: TGCAGTGTGCAGGCGACTAGCGGGACCCAGACCCAGTACTTC.